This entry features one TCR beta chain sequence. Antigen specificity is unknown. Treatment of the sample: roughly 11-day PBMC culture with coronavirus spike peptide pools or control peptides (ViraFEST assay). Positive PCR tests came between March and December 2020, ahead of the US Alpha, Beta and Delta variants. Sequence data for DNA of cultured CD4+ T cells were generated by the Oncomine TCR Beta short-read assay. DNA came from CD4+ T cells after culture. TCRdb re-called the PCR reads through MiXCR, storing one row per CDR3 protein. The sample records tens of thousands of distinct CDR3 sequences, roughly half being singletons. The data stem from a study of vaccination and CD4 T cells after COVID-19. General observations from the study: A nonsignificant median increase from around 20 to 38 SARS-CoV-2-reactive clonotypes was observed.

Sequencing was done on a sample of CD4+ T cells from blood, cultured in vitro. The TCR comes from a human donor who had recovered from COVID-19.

The CDR3, as DNA: TGTGCCAGCAGCTTCGGGGGGGTAGGGGAGACCCAGTACTTC. This sequence encodes CASSFGGVGETQYF. The chain joins TRBV7-9 to TRBJ2-5; TRBD2 aligns across 8 bases. V lost 3 bases and J lost 5; bases outside the gene matches: 5. The CDR3 covers 14 residues. Germline V CDR1 and CDR2: SEHNR, FQNEAQ (reference sequence).